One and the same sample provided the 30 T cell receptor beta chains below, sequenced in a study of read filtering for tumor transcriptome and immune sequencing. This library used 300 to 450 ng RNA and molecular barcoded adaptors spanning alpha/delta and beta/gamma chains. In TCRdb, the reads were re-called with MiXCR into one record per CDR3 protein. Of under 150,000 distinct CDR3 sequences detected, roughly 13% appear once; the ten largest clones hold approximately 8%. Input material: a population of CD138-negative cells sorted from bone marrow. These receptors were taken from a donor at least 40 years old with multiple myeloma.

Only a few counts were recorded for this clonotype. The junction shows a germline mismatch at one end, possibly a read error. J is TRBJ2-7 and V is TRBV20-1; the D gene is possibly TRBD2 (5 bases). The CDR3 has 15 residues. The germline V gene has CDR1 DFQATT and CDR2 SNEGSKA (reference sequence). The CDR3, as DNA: TGCAGAGCTAGAGATTCCAGCGCGGGTTTGGTTGAGCAGTACTTC. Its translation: CRARDSSAGLVEQYF.

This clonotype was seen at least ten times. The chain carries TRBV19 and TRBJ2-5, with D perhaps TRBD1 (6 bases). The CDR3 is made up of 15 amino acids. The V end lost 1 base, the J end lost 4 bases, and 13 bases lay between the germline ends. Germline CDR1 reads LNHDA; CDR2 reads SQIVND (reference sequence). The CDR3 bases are TGTGCCAGTAGTATAGCTCAGGGGTCAGGAGAGACCCAGTACTTC. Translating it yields CASSIAQGSGETQYF.

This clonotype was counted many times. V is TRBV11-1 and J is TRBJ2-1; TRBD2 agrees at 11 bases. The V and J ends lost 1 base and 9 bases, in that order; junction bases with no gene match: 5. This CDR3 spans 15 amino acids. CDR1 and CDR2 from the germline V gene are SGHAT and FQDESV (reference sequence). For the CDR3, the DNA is TGTGCCAGCAGCTTAGACCTAGCGGGAGGTCGTGAGCAGTTCTTC. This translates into CASSLDLAGGREQFF. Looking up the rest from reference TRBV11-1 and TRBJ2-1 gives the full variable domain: EAEVAQSPRYKITEKSQAVAFWCDPISGHATLYWYRQILGQGPELLVQFQDESVVDDSQLPKDRFSAERLKGVDSTLKIQPAELGDSAMYLCASSLDLAGGREQFFGPGTRLTVL.

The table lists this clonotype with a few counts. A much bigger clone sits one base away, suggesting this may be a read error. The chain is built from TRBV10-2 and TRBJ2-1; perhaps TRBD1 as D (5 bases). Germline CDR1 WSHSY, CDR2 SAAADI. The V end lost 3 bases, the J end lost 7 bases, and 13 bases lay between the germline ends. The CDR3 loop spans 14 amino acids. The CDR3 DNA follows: TGCGCCAGCAGTGATACCAGGGTCTCAAATGAGCAGTTCTTC. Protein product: CASSDTRVSNEQFF.

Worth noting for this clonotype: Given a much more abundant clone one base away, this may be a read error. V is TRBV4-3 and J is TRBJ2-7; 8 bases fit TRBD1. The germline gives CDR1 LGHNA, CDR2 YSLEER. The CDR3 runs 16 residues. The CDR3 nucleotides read TGCGCCAGCGGCCATTCCGCGACAGGGGAGTCCTACGAGCAGTACTTC. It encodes CASGHSATGESYEQYF.

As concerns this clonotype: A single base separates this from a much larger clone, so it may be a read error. The CDR3 nucleotides read TGCAGCGTTGAGGGGGAACCTGGGGCCAACGTCCTGACTTTC. It specifies CSVEGEPGANVLTF. The chain is built from TRBV29-1 and TRBJ2-6; D possibly uses TRBD1 or TRBD2 (5 bases each). This CDR3 is 14 amino acids long. In germline, CDR1 is SQVTM, CDR2 ANQGSEA. V lost 3 bases, J lost 2 bases, and 8 bases lay in between.

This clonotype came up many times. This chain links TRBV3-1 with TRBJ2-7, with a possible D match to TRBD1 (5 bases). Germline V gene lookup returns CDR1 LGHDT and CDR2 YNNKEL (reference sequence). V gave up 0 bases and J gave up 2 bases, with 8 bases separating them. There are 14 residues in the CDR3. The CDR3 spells CASSQERGPYEQYF. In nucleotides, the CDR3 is TGTGCCAGCAGCCAAGAAAGGGGCCCCTACGAGCAGTACTTC.

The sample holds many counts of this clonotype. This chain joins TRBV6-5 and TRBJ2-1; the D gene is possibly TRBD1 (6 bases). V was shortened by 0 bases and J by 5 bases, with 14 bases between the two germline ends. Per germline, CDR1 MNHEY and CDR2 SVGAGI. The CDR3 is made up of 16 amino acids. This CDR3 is CASSYSRGSENNEQFF. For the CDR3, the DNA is TGTGCCAGCAGTTACTCGAGGGGGAGTGAAAACAATGAGCAGTTCTTC.

CDR3 loop: CASKISVGEETQYF. The CDR3 DNA reads TGCGCCAGCAAGATTTCTGTAGGGGAGGAGACCCAGTACTTC. The chain carries TRBV5-1 and TRBJ2-5; D might be TRBD1 or TRBD2, each matching 5 bases. V lost 6 bases and J 5 bases, leaving 17 bases between the germline ends. The CDR3 runs 14 residues. Germline assignment: CDR1 SGHRS and CDR2 YFSETQ.

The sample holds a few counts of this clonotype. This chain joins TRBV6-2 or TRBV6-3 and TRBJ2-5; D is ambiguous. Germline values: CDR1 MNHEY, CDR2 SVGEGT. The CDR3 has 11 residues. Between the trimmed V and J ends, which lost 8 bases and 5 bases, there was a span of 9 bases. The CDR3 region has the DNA TGTGCCAGCTGCACCGAGGAGACCCAGTACTTC. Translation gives CASCTEETQYF.

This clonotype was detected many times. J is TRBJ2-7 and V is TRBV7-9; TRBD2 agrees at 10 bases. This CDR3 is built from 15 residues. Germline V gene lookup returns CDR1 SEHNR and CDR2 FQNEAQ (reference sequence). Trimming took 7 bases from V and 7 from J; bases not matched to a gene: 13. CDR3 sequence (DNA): TGTGCCAGCATCCCATTAGCGGGAGGAGAGGATGAGCAGTACTTC. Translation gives CASIPLAGGEDEQYF. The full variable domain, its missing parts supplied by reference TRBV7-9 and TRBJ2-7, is DTGVSQNPRHKITKRGQNVTFRCDPISEHNRLYWYRQTLGQGPEFLTYFQNEAQLEKSRLLSDRFSAERPKGSFSTLEIQRTEQGDSAMYLCASIPLAGGEDEQYFGPGTRLTVT.

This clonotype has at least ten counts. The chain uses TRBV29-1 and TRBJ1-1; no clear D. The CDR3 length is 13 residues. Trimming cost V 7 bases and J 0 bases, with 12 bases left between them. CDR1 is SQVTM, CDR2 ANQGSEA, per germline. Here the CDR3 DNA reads TGCAGCGGCGAGGACGGGATGAACACTGAAGCTTTCTTT. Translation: CSGEDGMNTEAFF.

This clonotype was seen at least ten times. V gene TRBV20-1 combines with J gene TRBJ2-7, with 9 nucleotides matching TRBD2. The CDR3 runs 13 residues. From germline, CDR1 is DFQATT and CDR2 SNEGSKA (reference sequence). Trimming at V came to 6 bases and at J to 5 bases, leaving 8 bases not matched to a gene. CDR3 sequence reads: CSALGLARHEQYF. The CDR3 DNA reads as TGCAGTGCCCTGGGACTAGCTAGGCACGAGCAGTACTTC.

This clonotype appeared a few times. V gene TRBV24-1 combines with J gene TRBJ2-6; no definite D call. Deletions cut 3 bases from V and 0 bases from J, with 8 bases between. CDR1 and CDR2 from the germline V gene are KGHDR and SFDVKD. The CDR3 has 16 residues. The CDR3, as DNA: TGTGCCACCAGTGATCCCACAGCCTCTGGGGCCAACGTCCTGACTTTC. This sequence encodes CATSDPTASGANVLTF.

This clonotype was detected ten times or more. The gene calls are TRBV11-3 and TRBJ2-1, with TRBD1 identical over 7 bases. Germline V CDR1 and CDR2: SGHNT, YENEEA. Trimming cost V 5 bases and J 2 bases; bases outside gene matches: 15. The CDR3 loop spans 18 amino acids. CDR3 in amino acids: CASSGTDLAGPAYNEQFF. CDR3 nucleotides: TGTGCCAGCAGCGGGACAGATCTAGCCGGGCCTGCCTACAATGAGCAGTTCTTC.

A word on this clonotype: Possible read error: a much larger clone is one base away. CDR3 nucleotides: TGTGCCAGCAGCACCGGACTGTCCGGGGGGGCCGGGGAGCTGTTTTTT. It is translated as CASSTGLSGGAGELFF. The chain employs TRBV7-8 and TRBJ2-2, with TRBD2 matching over 8 bases. The CDR3 runs to 16 residues. Germline trimming cut 5 bases from V and 6 bases from J; bases unmatched to any gene: 11. Germline values: CDR1 SGHVS, CDR2 FQNEAQ.

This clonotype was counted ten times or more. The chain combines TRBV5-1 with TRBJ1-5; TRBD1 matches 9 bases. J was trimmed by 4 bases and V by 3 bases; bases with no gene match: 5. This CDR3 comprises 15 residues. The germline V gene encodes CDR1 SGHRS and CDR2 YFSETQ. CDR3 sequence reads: CASSWTGAGNQPQHF. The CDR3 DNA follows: TGCGCCAGCAGCTGGACAGGGGCTGGAAATCAGCCCCAGCATTTT.

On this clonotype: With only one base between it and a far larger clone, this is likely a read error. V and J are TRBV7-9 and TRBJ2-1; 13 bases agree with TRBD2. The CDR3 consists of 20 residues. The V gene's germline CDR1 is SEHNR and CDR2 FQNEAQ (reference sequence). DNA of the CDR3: TGTGCCAGCAGCTTAGGGACTAGCGGGAGAGCCCCCAGCTCCTACAATAAGCAGTTCTTC. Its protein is CASSLGTSGRAPSSYNKQFF.

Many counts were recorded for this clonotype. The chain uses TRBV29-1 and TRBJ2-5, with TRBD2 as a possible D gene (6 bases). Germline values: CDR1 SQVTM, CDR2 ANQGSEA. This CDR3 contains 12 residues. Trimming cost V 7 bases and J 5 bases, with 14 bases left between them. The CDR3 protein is CSAGASGETQYF. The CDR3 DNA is TGCAGCGCCGGGGCCAGCGGGGAGACCCAGTACTTC.

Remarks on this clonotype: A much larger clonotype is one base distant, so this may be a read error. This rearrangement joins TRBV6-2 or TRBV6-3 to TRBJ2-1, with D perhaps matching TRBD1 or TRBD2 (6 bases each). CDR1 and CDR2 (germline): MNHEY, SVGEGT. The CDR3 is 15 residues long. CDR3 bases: TGTGCCAGCAGTTACAGCAGAGTCGGGGGCAATGAGCAGCTCTTC. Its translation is CASSYSRVGGNEQLF.

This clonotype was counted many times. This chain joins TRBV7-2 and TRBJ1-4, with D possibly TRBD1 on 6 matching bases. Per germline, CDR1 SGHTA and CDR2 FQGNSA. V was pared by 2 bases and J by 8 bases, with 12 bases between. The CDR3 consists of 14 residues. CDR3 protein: CASSLSGQGEKLFF. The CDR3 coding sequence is TGTGCCAGCAGCTTATCGGGACAAGGCGAAAAACTGTTTTTT. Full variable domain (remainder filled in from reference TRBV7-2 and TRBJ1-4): GAGVSQSPSNKVTEKGKDVELRCDPISGHTALYWYRQSLGQGLEFLIYFQGNSAPDKSGLPSDRFSAERTGGSVSTLTIQRTQQEDSAVYLCASSLSGQGEKLFFGSGTQLSVL.

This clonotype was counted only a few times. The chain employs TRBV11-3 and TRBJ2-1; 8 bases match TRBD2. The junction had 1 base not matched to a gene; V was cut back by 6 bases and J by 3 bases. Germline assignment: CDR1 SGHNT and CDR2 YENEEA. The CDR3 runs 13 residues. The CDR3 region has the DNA TGTGCCAGCAGTACTAGCGGCTACAATGAGCAGTTCTTC. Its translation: CASSTSGYNEQFF. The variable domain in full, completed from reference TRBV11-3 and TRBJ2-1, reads EAGVVQSPRYKIIEKKQPVAFWCNPISGHNTLYWYLQNLGQGPELLIRYENEEAVDDSQLPKDRFSAERLKGVDSTLKIQPAELGDSAVYLCASSTSGYNEQFFGPGTRLTVL.

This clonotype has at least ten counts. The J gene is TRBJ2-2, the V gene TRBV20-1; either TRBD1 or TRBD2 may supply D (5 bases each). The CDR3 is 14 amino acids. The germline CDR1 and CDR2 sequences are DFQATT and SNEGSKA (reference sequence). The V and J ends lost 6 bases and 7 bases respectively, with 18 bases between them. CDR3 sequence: CSANRGPRIGELFF. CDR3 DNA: TGCAGTGCCAATAGGGGACCACGAATCGGGGAGCTGTTTTTT.

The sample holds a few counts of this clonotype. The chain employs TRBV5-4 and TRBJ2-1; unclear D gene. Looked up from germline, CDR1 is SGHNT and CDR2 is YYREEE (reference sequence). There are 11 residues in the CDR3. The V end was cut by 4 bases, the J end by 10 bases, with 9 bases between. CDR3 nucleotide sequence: TGTGCCAGCAGCATAGGCCCAGAGCAGTTCTTC. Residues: CASSIGPEQFF. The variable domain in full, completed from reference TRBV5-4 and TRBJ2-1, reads ETGVTQSPTHLIKTRGQQVTLRCSSQSGHNTVSWYQQALGQGPQFIFQYYREEENGRGNFPPRFSGLQFPNYSSELNVNALELDDSALYLCASSIGPEQFFGPGTRLTVL.

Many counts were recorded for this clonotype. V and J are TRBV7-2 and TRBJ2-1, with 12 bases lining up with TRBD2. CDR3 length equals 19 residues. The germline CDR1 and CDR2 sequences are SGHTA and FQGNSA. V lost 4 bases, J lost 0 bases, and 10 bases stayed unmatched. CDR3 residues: CASSSKTSGRPSSYNEQFF. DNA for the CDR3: TGTGCCAGCAGCTCGAAAACTAGCGGGAGGCCCAGCTCCTACAATGAGCAGTTCTTC.

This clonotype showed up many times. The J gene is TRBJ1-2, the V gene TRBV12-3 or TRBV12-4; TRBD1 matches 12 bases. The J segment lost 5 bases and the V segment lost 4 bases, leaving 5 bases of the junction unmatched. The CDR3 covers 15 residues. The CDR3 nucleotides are TGTGCCAGCAGTTCTCGGGACAGGGGGCAGTATGGCTACACCTTC. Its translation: CASSSRDRGQYGYTF.

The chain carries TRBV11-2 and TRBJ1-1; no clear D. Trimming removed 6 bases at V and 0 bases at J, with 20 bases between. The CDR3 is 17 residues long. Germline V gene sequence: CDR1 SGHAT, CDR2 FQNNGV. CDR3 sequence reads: CASSKDSRQEMNTEAFF. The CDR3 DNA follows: TGTGCCAGCAGTAAGGATTCGCGGCAAGAAATGAACACTGAAGCTTTCTTT. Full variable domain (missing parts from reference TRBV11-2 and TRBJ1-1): EAGVAQSPRYKIIEKRQSVAFWCNPISGHATLYWYQQILGQGPKLLIQFQNNGVVDDSQLPKDRFSAERLKGVDSTLKIQPAKLEDSAVYLCASSKDSRQEMNTEAFFGQGTRLTVV.

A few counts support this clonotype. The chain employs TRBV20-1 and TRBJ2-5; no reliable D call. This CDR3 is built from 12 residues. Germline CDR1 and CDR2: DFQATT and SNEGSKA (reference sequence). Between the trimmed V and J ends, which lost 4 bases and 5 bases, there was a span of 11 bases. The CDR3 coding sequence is TGCAGTGCTAAAAACCGCGTGGAGACCCAGTACTTC. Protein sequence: CSAKNRVETQYF.

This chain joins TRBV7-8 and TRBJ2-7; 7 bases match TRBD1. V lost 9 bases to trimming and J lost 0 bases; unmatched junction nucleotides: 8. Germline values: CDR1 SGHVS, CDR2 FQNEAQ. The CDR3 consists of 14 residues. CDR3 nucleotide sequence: TGTGCCAGTCTCCGGGACAGCCTCTCCTACGAGCAGTACTTC. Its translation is CASLRDSLSYEQYF.

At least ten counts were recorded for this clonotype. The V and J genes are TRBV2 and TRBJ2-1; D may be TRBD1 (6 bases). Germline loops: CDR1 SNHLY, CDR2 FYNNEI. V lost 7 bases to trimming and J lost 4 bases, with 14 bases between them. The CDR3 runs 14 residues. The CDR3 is CASTGAGRYNEQFF. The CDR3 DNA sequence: TGTGCCAGCACAGGGGCGGGCCGTTACAATGAGCAGTTCTTC.